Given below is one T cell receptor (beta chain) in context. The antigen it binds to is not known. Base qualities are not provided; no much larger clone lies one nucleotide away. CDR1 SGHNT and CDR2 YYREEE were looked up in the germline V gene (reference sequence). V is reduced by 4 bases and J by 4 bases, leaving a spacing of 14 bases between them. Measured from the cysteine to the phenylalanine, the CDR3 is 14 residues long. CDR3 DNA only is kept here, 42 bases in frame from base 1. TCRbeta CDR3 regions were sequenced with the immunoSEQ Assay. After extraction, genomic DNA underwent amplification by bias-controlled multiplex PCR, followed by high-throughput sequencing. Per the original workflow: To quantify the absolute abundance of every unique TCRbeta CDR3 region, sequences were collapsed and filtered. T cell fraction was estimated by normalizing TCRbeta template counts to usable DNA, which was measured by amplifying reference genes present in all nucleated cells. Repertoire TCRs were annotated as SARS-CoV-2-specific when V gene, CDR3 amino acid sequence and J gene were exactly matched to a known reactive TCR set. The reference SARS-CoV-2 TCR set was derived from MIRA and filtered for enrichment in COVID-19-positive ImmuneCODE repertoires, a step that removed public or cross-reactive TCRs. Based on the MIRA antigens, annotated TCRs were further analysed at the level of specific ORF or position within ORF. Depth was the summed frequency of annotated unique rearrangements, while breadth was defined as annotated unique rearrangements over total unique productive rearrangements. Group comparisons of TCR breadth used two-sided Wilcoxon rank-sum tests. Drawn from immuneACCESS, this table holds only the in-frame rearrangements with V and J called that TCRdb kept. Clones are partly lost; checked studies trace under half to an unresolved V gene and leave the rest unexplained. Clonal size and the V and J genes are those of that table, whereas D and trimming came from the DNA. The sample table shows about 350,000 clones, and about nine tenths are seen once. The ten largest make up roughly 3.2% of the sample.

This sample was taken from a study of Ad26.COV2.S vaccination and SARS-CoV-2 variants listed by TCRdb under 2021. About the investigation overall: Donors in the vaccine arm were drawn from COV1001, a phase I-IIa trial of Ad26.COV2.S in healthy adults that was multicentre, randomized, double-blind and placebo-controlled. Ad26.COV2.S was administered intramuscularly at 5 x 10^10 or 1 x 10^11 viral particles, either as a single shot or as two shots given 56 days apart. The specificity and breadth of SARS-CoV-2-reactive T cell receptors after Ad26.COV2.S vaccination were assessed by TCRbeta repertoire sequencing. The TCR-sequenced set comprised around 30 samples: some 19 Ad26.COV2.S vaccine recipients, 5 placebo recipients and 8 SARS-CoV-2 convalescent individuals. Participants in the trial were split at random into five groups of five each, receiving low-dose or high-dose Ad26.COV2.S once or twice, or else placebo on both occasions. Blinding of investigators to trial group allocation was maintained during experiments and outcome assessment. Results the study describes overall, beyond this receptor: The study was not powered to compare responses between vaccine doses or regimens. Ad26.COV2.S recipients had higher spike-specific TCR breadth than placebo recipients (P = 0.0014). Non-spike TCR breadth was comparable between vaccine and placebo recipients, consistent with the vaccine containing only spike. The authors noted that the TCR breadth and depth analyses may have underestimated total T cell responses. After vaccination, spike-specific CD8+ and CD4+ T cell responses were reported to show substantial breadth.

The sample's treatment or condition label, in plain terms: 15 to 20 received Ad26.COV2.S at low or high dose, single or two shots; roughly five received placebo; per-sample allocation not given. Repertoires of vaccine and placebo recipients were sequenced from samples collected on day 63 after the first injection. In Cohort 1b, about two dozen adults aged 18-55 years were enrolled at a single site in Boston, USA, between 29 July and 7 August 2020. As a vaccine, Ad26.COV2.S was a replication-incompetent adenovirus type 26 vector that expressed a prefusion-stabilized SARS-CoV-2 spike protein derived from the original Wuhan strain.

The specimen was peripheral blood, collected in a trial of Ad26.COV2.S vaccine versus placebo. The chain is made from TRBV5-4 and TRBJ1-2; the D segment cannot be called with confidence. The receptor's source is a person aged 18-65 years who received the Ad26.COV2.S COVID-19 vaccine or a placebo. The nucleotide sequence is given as TGTGCCAGCAGCCGAGGTGGGGAAAGCTATGGCTACACCTTC. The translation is CASSRGGESYGYTF.